Following are 8 T cell receptor beta chains from one sample sequenced in a study of cytomegalovirus exposure and HLA in healthy donors. Researchers ran the PCR with 60 Vbeta and 13 Jbeta primers. Assay used: immunoSEQ multiplex PCR; TCRdb lists only in-frame clones, some missing. The sample contains approximately 110,000 clones, approximately 80% of which appear only once. What was sequenced was PBMCs. These receptors were collected from a human donor in good health.

V and J are TRBV6-1 and TRBJ2-7; weak D call: TRBD1 (5 bases). This CDR3 is 13 amino acids long. V lost 3 bases and J lost 7, with 13 bases in between. CDR1 and CDR2 (germline): MNHNS, SASEGT. CDR3 sequence (DNA): TGTGCCAGCAGTGAGGCAGGGCTAAGGGAGCAGTACTTC. Amino acid sequence: CASSEAGLREQYF.

There are a few counts of this clone. This chain joins TRBV28 and TRBJ2-7, with a weak D call TRBD2 (5 bases). CDR3 length: 12 amino acids. The V end lost 5 bases, the J end lost 4 bases, and 9 bases lay between the germline ends. CDR1 is MDHEN, CDR2 SYDVKM, per germline. The CDR3: CASSQDLYEQYF. The CDR3 bases are TGTGCCAGCAGTCAGGACTTGTACGAGCAGTACTTC.

The J gene is TRBJ2-5, the V gene TRBV4-1; D may be TRBD2 (6 bases). The J call is in doubt because the DNA end fits TRBJ2-7 better. The CDR3 runs to 14 residues. Germline CDR1 and CDR2: MGHRA and YSYEKL. The CDR3 DNA is TGCGCCAGCAGCCAAGCGGGAGTTGGGTACGAGCAGTACTTC. Protein product: CASSQAGVGYEQYF.

The chain recombines TRBV6-1 with TRBJ1-4, with D maybe TRBD1 (6 bases). Germline CDR1 reads MNHNS; CDR2 reads SASEGT. V was cut by 4 bases and J by 8 bases, with 20 bases left in between. The CDR3 runs to 16 residues. This CDR3 is CASSGRLTGAYEKLFF. Written as DNA, the CDR3 is TGTGCCAGCAGTGGACGTTTGACAGGAGCTTACGAAAAACTGTTTTTT.

The CDR3 region is CATSRVPTNGKGEQFF. The CDR3 DNA follows: TGTGCCACCAGCAGGGTGCCGACTAACGGGAAGGGTGAGCAGTTCTTC. The V and J genes are TRBV15 and TRBJ2-1, with a weak D call TRBD2 (5 bases). The CDR3 is 16 residues long. Per the germline V gene, CDR1 is LNHNV and CDR2 is YYDKDF (reference sequence). Trimming removed 3 bases at V and 9 bases at J, with 21 bases between.

The chain recombines TRBV27 with TRBJ2-1; D possibly corresponds to TRBD2 (5 bases). This CDR3 comprises 15 residues. Per the germline V gene, CDR1 is MNHEY and CDR2 is SMNVEV (reference sequence). Trimming left V 5 bases short and J 2 bases short, with 13 bases between. The CDR3: CASSPTSLPYNEQFF. For the CDR3, the DNA is TGTGCCAGCAGTCCTACTAGTCTCCCCTACAATGAGCAGTTCTTC.

V usage is TRBV4-2 and J usage is TRBJ1-2; possibly TRBD1 for D (6 bases). Germline lookup yields CDR1 LGHNA and CDR2 YNFKEQ. The V end lost 4 bases, the J end lost 3 bases, and 18 bases lay between the germline ends. The CDR3 is 16 amino acids. The chain's CDR3 is CASSRLGQSGDYGYTF. In nucleotides, the CDR3 is TGTGCCAGCAGCCGGCTCGGACAGTCCGGGGACTATGGCTACACCTTC.

The CDR3 spells CASSLVRVTNTEAFF. For the CDR3, the DNA is TGTGCCAGCAGCTTAGTTCGGGTGACGAACACTGAAGCTTTCTTT. The chain is built from TRBV7-2 and TRBJ1-1; D uncertain. CDR1 is SGHTA and CDR2 is FQGNSA in the germline V gene. The CDR3 runs to 15 residues. The V gene lost 1 base and the J gene lost 1 base, with 10 bases spanning the gap.